This TCR beta chain was found in a study of a mutant IDH1 vaccine in newly diagnosed glioma. Turning to the study itself: A roughly 60% male, approximately 38% female split and a mean age of around 41 years characterized treated patients.

Only in-frame clones appear in the TCRdb table, and some are missing; sequencing was by immunoSEQ multiplex PCR. The sample contains 50,000 to 70,000 clones, roughly four fifths of which appear only once. As to this clone: What it recognizes is unknown.

The time point is: week 47, end of study. The vaccine gave 300 ug of a 20-mer mutant IDH1 peptide subcutaneously per dose. This receptor was taken from a woman aged 45-59 years with glioma. Sequencing was performed on PBMCs, taken from a glioma patient whose treatment included an IDH1 peptide vaccine.

In nucleotides, the CDR3 is TGTGCCAGTAGTATAGATCCAGGGACGGGCGAGCAGTACTTC. It yields the protein CASSIDPGTGEQYF. This sequence joins TRBV19 and TRBJ2-7; D assignment may be TRBD1 or TRBD2 (5 bases each). Trimming left V 0 bases short and J 6 bases short, with 12 bases between. The germline V gene has CDR1 LNHDA and CDR2 SQIVND (reference sequence). The CDR3 length is 14 residues.